These 24 T cell receptor beta chains were all obtained from the same sample, sequenced in a study of shared clonotypes between healthy human individuals. Selected positively for CCR7 and CD45RO-negative, naive CD8 cells excluded terminally differentiated effector memory CD45RA+ cells. Measured with immunoSEQ multiplex PCR; TCRdb has only the in-frame clones, and not every one. The data show about 2.1 million clones, just over 90% seen once. The sequenced sample was naive CD8+ T cells from PBMCs. These receptors were taken from a man younger than 35 in good health. Some clones in this sample may be carry-over from other donors' samples.

The DNA of the CDR3 is TGTGCCAGTAGTATAGGACTAGCGGGAGGCAACGAGCAGTACTTC. Encoded protein: CASSIGLAGGNEQYF. The V gene is TRBV19, the J gene TRBJ2-7; 13 bases are a match to TRBD2. The CDR3 loop spans 15 amino acids. Per germline, CDR1 LNHDA and CDR2 SQIVND (reference sequence). V lost 1 base and J lost 5; bases outside the gene matches: 2.

The chain carries TRBV7-2 and TRBJ2-5; D is possibly TRBD2 (5 bases). Germline assignment: CDR1 SGHTA and CDR2 FQGNSA. This CDR3 has 15 amino acids. V shed 5 bases and J shed 2 bases, with 15 bases lying between them. CDR3: CASSPGLGGQETQYF. The CDR3 nucleotides read TGTGCCAGCAGCCCAGGACTCGGTGGGCAAGAGACCCAGTACTTC.

The CDR3 DNA sequence: TGTGCCAGCAGCCTCGGGCCCGGGACAGGGAATGAAAAACTGTTTTTT. Its translation: CASSLGPGTGNEKLFF. The V call is TRBV27, the J call TRBJ1-4, with 9 bases lining up with TRBD1. The germline gives CDR1 MNHEY, CDR2 SMNVEV (reference sequence). The CDR3 loop spans 16 amino acids. V shed 6 bases, J shed 5 bases, and the junction held 10 bases outside the gene matches.

The rearrangement links TRBV11-2 to TRBJ2-1, with 8 bases matching TRBD2. Looked up from germline, CDR1 is SGHAT and CDR2 is FQNNGV. This CDR3 is built from 15 residues. The junction had 8 bases not matched to a gene; V was cut back by 5 bases and J by 5 bases. The CDR3 here is CASSRGGRRNNEQFF. The CDR3 DNA reads as TGTGCCAGCAGCCGGGGCGGGAGGAGGAACAATGAGCAGTTCTTC.

The V call is TRBV19, the J call TRBJ2-6; possible D gene TRBD1, 6 bases. CDR1 is LNHDA and CDR2 is SQIVND in the germline V gene (reference sequence). The CDR3 extends over 21 amino acids. Trimming shortened V by 3 bases and J by 4 bases, and 28 bases separated the two germline ends. CDR3 residues: CASSMDRFTGLSFDGANVLTF. As DNA, the CDR3 is TGTGCCAGTAGTATGGATCGGTTTACAGGGCTATCCTTTGACGGGGCCAACGTCCTGACTTTC.

V is TRBV27 and J is TRBJ2-7, with TRBD2 matching 7 bases. CDR1 MNHEY and CDR2 SMNVEV come from the germline V gene (reference sequence). The CDR3 spans 16 residues. J gave up 4 bases and V 0 bases, and 9 bases lay outside the gene matches. This CDR3 reads CASSLSWGEGQYEQYF. CDR3 sequence (DNA): TGTGCCAGCAGTTTATCGTGGGGGGAGGGCCAGTACGAGCAGTACTTC.

V and J are TRBV9 and TRBJ2-3, with unresolved D. Germline CDR1 and CDR2: SGDLS and YYNGEE. The CDR3 runs to 13 residues. V lost 4 bases, J lost 2 bases, and 8 bases lay in between. In DNA, the CDR3 is TGTGCCAGCAGCCGCTGGGACACAGATACGCAGTATTTT. Translation gives CASSRWDTDTQYF. Supplemented by reference TRBV9 and TRBJ2-3, the full variable domain reads DSGVTQTPKHLITATGQRVTLRCSPRSGDLSVYWYQQSLDQGLQFLIQYYNGEERAKGNILERFSAQQFPDLHSELNLSSLELGDSALYFCASSRWDTDTQYFGPGTRLTVL.

The V gene is TRBV10-2, the J gene TRBJ1-2; unclear D gene. The germline V and J ends were trimmed by 0 bases and 1 base, with 12 bases remaining between them. Germline-derived CDR1 and CDR2 are WSHSY and SAAADI. The CDR3 contains 16 residues. The CDR3 DNA reads TGCGCCAGCAGTGAGTCGAGATGGGAGGGTAACTATGGCTACACCTTC. This gives the protein CASSESRWEGNYGYTF.

This chain links TRBV13 with TRBJ2-7; the match to TRBD2 covers 7 bases. V was pared by 5 bases and J by 4 bases, with 11 bases of the junction left unmatched. Germline V gene lookup returns CDR1 PRHDT and CDR2 FYEKMQ (reference sequence). This CDR3 contains 15 residues. The CDR3 region has the DNA TGTGCCAGCAGCCCCTCCGGGGGAGGGACTTACGAGCAGTACTTC. It codes for CASSPSGGGTYEQYF. The full variable domain, rest sourced from reference TRBV13 and TRBJ2-7, is AAGVIQSPRHLIKEKRETATLKCYPIPRHDTVYWYQQGPGQDPQFLISFYEKMQSDKGSIPDRFSAQQFSDYHSELNMSSLELGDSALYFCASSPSGGGTYEQYFGPGTRLTVT.

V usage is TRBV2 and J usage is TRBJ2-5; TRBD1 is a possible D gene (6 bases). The CDR3 extends over 14 amino acids. In germline, CDR1 is SNHLY, CDR2 FYNNEI. The V end lost 6 bases, the J end lost 2 bases, and 13 bases lay between the germline ends. The CDR3 is CASRDRSLQETQYF. The CDR3 nucleotides read TGTGCCAGCAGAGACAGGAGTTTACAAGAGACCCAGTACTTC.

This rearrangement joins TRBV19 to TRBJ1-1, with D possibly TRBD1 on 6 matching bases. The V end lost 5 bases, the J end lost 0 bases, and 16 bases lay between the germline ends. CDR1 and CDR2 from the germline V gene are LNHDA and SQIVND (reference sequence). The length of the CDR3 is 16 residues. CDR3 in DNA: TGTGCCAGTAGTTGGGGTCCAGGGGCCTTGAACACTGAAGCTTTCTTT. This codes for CASSWGPGALNTEAFF.

The V and J genes are TRBV29-1 and TRBJ1-2; 8 bases fit TRBD1. The V and J ends lost 6 bases and 5 bases, in that order; junction bases with no gene match: 5. This CDR3 is built from 12 residues. Germline V lookup: CDR1 SQVTM, CDR2 ANQGSEA. CDR3 region: CSVVTGGYGYTF. DNA for the CDR3: TGCAGCGTGGTAACAGGGGGTTATGGCTACACCTTC.

The chain links TRBV2 to TRBJ2-7, with D unresolved. CDR3 length equals 10 residues. Germline loops: CDR1 SNHLY, CDR2 FYNNEI. With 7 bases removed from V and 5 bases from J, the gap between germline ends came to 6 bases. CDR3: CASIFDEQYF. In nucleotides, the CDR3 is TGTGCCAGCATTTTTGACGAGCAGTACTTC. Supplemented by reference TRBV2 and TRBJ2-7, the full variable domain reads EPEVTQTPSHQVTQMGQEVILRCVPISNHLYFYWYRQILGQKVEFLVSFYNNEISEKSEIFDDQFSVERPDGSNFTLKIRSTKLEDSAMYFCASIFDEQYFGPGTRLTVT.

This clone appeared once. J is TRBJ2-7 and V is TRBV18, with TRBD1 identical over 7 bases. V trimming: 0 bases; J trimming: 4 bases; junction bases outside the gene matches: 0. CDR3 length: 13 amino acids. Germline lookup yields CDR1 KGHSH and CDR2 LQKENI. DNA for the CDR3: TGTGCCAGCTCACCACCGACAGGGTACGAGCAGTACTTC. This sequence encodes CASSPPTGYEQYF.

This sequence joins TRBV7-8 and TRBJ2-1; 7 bases fit TRBD1. The V gene end was trimmed by 5 bases and the J gene end by 8 bases; junction bases not matched to a gene: 9. Per germline, CDR1 SGHVS and CDR2 FQNEAQ. The CDR3 contains 14 residues. The CDR3 loop reads CASSLTGIEHEQFF. CDR3 DNA sequence: TGTGCCAGCAGCCTGACAGGGATCGAACATGAGCAGTTCTTC.

As DNA, the CDR3 is TGTGCCAGCAGCTTAGACTCGGGGCCCTCCGAGCAGTACTTC. It encodes CASSLDSGPSEQYF. V gene TRBV7-2 combines with J gene TRBJ2-7; D is tentatively TRBD1 or TRBD2 (5 bases each). Per germline, CDR1 SGHTA and CDR2 FQGNSA. The CDR3 runs 14 residues. V lost 1 base and J 6 bases, leaving 13 bases between the germline ends.

Comments on this clone: Other DNA sequences in this specimen translate into the identical CDR3. This chain links TRBV4-1 with TRBJ2-5; D uncertain. This CDR3 region has 13 residues. CDR1 is MGHRA and CDR2 is YSYEKL in the germline V gene. V shed 0 bases and J shed 3 bases, with 5 bases lying between them. CDR3 bases: TGCGCCAGCAGCCAAGACTCCGAAGAGACCCAGTACTTC. Its protein is CASSQDSEETQYF.

The chain couples TRBV14 to TRBJ1-2; 10 nucleotides line up with TRBD1. Germline V gene sequence: CDR1 SGHDN, CDR2 FVKESK. The CDR3 covers 17 residues. V lost 4 bases and J lost 5; bases outside the gene matches: 13. The CDR3 sequence is CASSPLRQGAEVYGYTF. The CDR3 bases are TGTGCCAGCAGCCCCCTCCGACAGGGGGCTGAGGTTTATGGCTACACCTTC. Variable domain in full (rest from reference TRBV14 and TRBJ1-2): EAGVTQFPSHSVIEKGQTVTLRCDPISGHDNLYWYRRVMGKEIKFLLHFVKESKQDESGMPNNRFLAERTGGTYSTLKVQPAELEDSGVYFCASSPLRQGAEVYGYTFGSGTRLTVV.

Worth noting for this clone: At the DNA level, this CDR3 is encoded by other sequences in the same sample as well. This chain connects TRBV7-9 to TRBJ2-7; 9 bases agree with TRBD1. Germline CDR1 and CDR2: SEHNR and FQNEAQ (reference sequence). Trimming cost V 5 bases and J 1 base; bases outside gene matches: 6. This CDR3 region has 15 residues. The CDR3, as DNA: TGTGCCAGCAGCCTAGGGACAGGGAGGTCCTACGAGCAGTACTTC. Translating it yields CASSLGTGRSYEQYF.

The chain employs TRBV4-1 and TRBJ1-2; TRBD1 matches 8 bases. Germline V gene data show CDR1 as MGHRA and CDR2 as YSYEKL. V was pared by 6 bases and J by 6 bases, with 6 bases of the junction left unmatched. This CDR3 region has 13 residues. DNA of the CDR3: TGCGCCAGCAGACTTTCAGGGGGCGATGGCTACACCTTC. Its translation is CASRLSGGDGYTF.

Remarks on this clone: The same CDR3 also results from other DNA sequences found in this sample. The chain recombines TRBV4-3 with TRBJ2-7; 11 nucleotides match TRBD1. J was trimmed by 7 bases and V by 2 bases; bases with no gene match: 4. The CDR3 length is 14 residues. Per germline, CDR1 LGHNA and CDR2 YSLEER. The CDR3 loop is CASSQPGQGGEQYF. CDR3 DNA: TGCGCCAGCAGCCAACCGGGACAGGGGGGTGAGCAGTACTTC.

The chain couples TRBV2 to TRBJ1-1; no reliable D call. CDR1 is SNHLY, CDR2 FYNNEI, per germline. V lost 3 bases to trimming and J lost 3 bases, with 8 bases between them. The CDR3 totals 13 residues. The CDR3 is CASSDSSYTEAFF. The CDR3 bases are TGTGCCAGCAGTGACAGCTCCTACACTGAAGCTTTCTTT.

This clone was recorded once. The chain carries TRBV28 and TRBJ2-7; 7 bases are a match to TRBD2. V shed 3 bases and J 6 bases; nucleotides not matched to a gene: 14. From germline, CDR1 is MDHEN and CDR2 SYDVKM. This CDR3 comprises 16 residues. The CDR3 region is CASSFYLSGASGEQYF. CDR3 DNA sequence: TGTGCCAGCAGTTTTTATCTGAGCGGGGCCTCTGGCGAGCAGTACTTC.

The chain combines TRBV7-8 with TRBJ2-5; 9 nucleotides match TRBD2. Trimming removed 5 bases from V and 1 base from J; junction bases left unmatched: 8. Germline values: CDR1 SGHVS, CDR2 FQNEAQ. The CDR3 has 16 residues. CDR3 in amino acids: CASSTRLAELQETQYF. In DNA form, the CDR3 reads TGTGCCAGCAGCACGAGACTAGCGGAACTCCAAGAGACCCAGTACTTC.